This T cell receptor beta chain came from a study of blood T cell repertoires in COVID-19. Study-level information: Collection of acute and convalescent COVID-19 samples took place in the United States, Italy and Spain. PBMCs, B-cell-depleted T cells, or T cells provided the cDNA or gDNA that made up the material.

This CDR3 is built from 14 residues. The V gene's germline CDR1 is LNHDA and CDR2 SQIVND (reference sequence). Original data processing: The assay estimated nucleated cells by amplifying reference gene primers. Repertoires were generated with immunoSEQ multiplex PCR, while TCRdb's copy carries only in-frame clones and drops some. V, J and clone size reflect that table, while D and trimming were determined from the DNA. Of roughly 180,000 clones detected, approximately 90% appear once; the ten largest clones hold almost 1%. This clone was picked up one time. The rearrangement uses TRBV19 and TRBJ1-2, with 10 bases lining up with TRBD1. The origin of this receptor is a man between 18 and 29 years old with acute or convalescent COVID-19. Sequencing input: peripheral blood. In nucleotides, the CDR3 is TGTGCGACTACCGGGACAGGGGCATTATATGGCTACACCTTC. Residues: CATTGTGALYGYTF.